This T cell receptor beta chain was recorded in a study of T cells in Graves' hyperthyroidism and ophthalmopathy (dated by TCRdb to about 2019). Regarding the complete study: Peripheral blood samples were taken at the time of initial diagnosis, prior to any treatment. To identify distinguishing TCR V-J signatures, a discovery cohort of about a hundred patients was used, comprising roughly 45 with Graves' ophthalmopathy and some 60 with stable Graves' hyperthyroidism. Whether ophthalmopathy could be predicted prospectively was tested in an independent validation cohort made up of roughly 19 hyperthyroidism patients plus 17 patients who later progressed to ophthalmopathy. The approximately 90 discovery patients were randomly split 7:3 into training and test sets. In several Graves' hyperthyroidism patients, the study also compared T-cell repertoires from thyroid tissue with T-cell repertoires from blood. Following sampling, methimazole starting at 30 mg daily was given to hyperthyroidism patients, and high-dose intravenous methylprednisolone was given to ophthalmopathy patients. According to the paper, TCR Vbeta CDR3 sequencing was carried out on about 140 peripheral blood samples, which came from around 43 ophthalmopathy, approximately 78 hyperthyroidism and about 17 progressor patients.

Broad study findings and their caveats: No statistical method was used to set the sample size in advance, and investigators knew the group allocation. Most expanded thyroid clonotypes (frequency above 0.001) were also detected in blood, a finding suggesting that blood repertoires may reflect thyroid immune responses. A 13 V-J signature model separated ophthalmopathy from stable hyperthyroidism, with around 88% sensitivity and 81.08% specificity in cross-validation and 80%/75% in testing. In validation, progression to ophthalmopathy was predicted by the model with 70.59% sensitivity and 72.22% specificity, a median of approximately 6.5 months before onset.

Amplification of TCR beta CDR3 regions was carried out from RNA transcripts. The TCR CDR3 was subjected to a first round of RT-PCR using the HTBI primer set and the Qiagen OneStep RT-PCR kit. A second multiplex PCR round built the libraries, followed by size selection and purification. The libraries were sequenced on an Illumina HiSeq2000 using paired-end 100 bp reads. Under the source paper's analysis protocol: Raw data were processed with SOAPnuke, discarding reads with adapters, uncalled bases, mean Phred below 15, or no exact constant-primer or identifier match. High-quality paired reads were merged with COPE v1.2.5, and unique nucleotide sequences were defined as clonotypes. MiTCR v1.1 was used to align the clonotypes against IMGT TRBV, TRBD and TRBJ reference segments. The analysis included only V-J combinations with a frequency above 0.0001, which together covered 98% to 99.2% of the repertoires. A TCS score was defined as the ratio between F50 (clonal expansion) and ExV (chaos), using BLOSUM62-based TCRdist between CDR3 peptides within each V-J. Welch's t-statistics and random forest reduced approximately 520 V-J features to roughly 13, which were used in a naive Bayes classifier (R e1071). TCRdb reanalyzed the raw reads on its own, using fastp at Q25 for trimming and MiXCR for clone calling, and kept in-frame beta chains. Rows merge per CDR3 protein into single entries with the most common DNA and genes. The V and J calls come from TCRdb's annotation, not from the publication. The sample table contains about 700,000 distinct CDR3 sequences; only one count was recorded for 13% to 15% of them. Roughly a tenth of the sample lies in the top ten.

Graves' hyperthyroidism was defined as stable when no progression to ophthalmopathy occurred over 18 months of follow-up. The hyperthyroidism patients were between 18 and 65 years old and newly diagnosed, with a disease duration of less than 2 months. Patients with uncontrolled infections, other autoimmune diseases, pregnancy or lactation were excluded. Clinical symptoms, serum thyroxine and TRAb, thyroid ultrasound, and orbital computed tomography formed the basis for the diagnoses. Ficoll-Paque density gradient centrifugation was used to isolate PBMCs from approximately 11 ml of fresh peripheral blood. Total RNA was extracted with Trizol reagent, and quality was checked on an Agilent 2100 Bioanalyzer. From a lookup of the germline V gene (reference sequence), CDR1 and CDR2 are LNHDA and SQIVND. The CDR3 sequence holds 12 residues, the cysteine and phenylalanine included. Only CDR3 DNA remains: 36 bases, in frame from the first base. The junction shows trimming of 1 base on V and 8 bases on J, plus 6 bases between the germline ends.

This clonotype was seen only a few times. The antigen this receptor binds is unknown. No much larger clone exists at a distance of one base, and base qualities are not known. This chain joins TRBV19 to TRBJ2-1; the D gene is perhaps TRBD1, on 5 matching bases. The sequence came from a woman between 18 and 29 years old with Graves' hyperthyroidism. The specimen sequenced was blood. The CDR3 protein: CASSIGGDEQFF. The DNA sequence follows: TGTGCCAGTAGTATAGGGGGCGATGAGCAGTTCTTC.